The rows below give T cell receptor beta chains drawn from one sample of a study of quantifying T cell responses using KT2 cells. TCRdb called the UMI-ligation and nested PCR reads again in MiXCR, with one record for every CDR3 protein. The data hold 25,000 to 35,000 distinct CDR3 sequences, with 6% to 9.5% observed a single time. Sequences were obtained from PBMCs spiked with cells of the T cell clone KT2. The origin of the receptors is a human donor. Each CDR3 is given with its conserved first and last residue. A D gene is named only where the DNA matches it firmly. Not all rows give a size; the values are once, few, many and, for expanded clones, a class.

>TRBV20-1|many|TRBJ2-3|NA
TGCAGTGCTAGGACAGGCTTGTCGCCCGTAGATACGCAGTATTTT
CSARTGLSPVDTQYF
>TRBV6-6|many|TRBJ1-2|NA
TGTGCCAGCAGTCCCCCCTTTGGGGTTGCAAACTATGGCTACACCTTC
CASSPPFGVANYGYTF
>TRBV12-5|many|TRBJ1-1|TRBD1
TGTGCTAGTGGTTTGACAGGGGGTGGGTACACTGAAGCTTTCTTT
CASGLTGGGYTEAFF
>TRBV14|few|TRBJ2-3|NA
TGTGCCAGCAGCCGAGGAGGGGGGATGACAGATACGCAGTATTTT
CASSRGGGMTDTQYF
>TRBV11-2|few|TRBJ2-1|TRBD1
TGTGCCAGCAGCTTACGGGAATCCCAGGGGGAAATCTACAATGAGCAGTTCTTC
CASSLRESQGEIYNEQFF
>TRBV10-1|many|TRBJ2-1|TRBD1
TGCGCCAGCAGTGGACAGGGGGGCCCTGGCAATGAGCAGTTCTTC
CASSGQGGPGNEQFF
>TRBV20-1|medium-sized|TRBJ1-5|NA
TGCAGTGCTAGCAGGGAGAACCCCGTAAATCAGCCCCAGCATTTT
CSASRENPVNQPQHF
>TRBV2|few|TRBJ1-5|NA
TGTGCCAGCAGTGATTGGGGGGGACGTAGCAATCAGCCCCAGCATTTT
CASSDWGGRSNQPQHF
>TRBV12-3/TRBV12-4|many|TRBJ1-6|TRBD1
TGTGCCAGCAGTCCCGAGGGACAGCCACGCGCTAATTCACCCCTCCACTTT
CASSPEGQPRANSPLHF
>TRBV7-2|many|TRBJ2-7|NA
TGTGCCAGCAGCTTGTCAGGTTACTACGAGCAGTACTTC
CASSLSGYYEQYF
>TRBV5-1|few|TRBJ2-4|NA
TGCGCCAGCAGCTTGGCAGGAGAGAGAAACATTCAGTACTTC
CASSLAGERNIQYF
>TRBV4-1|few|TRBJ2-5|TRBD2
TGCGCCAGCAGCCAAGATCCGGGAGGAGACCAAGAGACCCAGTACTTC
CASSQDPGGDQETQYF
>TRBV20-1|many|TRBJ2-7|NA
TGCAGTGCTAGTCCGGGGACTGCCACCGAGCAGTACTTC
CSASPGTATEQYF
>TRBV12-3/TRBV12-4|many|TRBJ2-2|NA
TGTGCCAGCAGTTTGCAGGGTGGTTTTGCCGGGGAGCTGTTTTTT
CASSLQGGFAGELFF
>TRBV2|NA|TRBJ1-2|TRBD1
TGTGCCAGCAACCAAGACAGGGCCTATGGCTACACCTTC
CASNQDRAYGYTF
>TRBV2|many|TRBJ1-5|NA
TGTGCCAGCAGCGTCTCCCCTTATCAGCCCCAGCATTTT
CASSVSPYQPQHF
>TRBV12-3/TRBV12-4|many|TRBJ2-1|TRBD2
TGTGCCAGCAGTTTTAGCGGGAGGGCCAGTGAGCAGTTCTTC
CASSFSGRASEQFF
>TRBV12-3/TRBV12-4|few|TRBJ1-6|NA
TGTGCCAGCAGTTTCAACAGGTGGAGTAGCTCCTATAATTCACCCCTCAACTTT
CASSFNRWSSSYNSPLNF
>TRBV20-1|few|TRBJ1-4|TRBD1
TGCAGTGCTTCGAGGACAGGGGATGAAAAACTGTTTTTT
CSASRTGDEKLFF
>TRBV5-1|few|TRBJ1-2|NA
TGCGCCAGCAGCTTGGCGAGGGCCGAGGAAGGCTACACCTTC
CASSLARAEEGYTF
>TRBV6-5|many|TRBJ2-7|NA
TGTGCCAGCAGTTACTCGCGGGCTGGCTCCTACGAGCAGTACTTC
CASSYSRAGSYEQYF
>TRBV4-2|NA|TRBJ2-5|NA
TGTGCCAGCAGCCAAGGAATAGATGCGGCAGGTCAAGAGACCCAGTACTTC
CASSQGIDAAGQETQYF